This T cell receptor (beta chain) was observed in a study of T-cell memory formation after mild COVID-19. On the study more broadly: The two donors had largely donor-specific TCR clusters.

TCRdb re-analysed the 5' RACE reads in MiXCR, keeping a single row per CDR3 protein. There are fewer than 350,000 distinct CDR3 sequences in the sample; 15% occur only once, and around 24% lies in the top ten. This clonotype has only a few counts. Its antigen is unidentified. Study-wide results and limits: Among CD4+ contracting clones, most were CM and EM, and CD8+ ones EMRA. That cross-reactive memory joined was suggested by some responding clones appearing in pre-infection memory. The authors left the SARS-CoV-2 specificity of second-wave clones peaking on day 37 unconfirmed.

Sequenced input: PBMCs or a T cell subset sorted from them (not recorded which). The sequence came from a man between 18 and 35 years old who had mild COVID-19 (a few samples of this study predate the infection). Cell type and time point are not known.

The CDR3 nucleotides are TGCGCCAGCAGCCAAGGCCGACAGGGGTATTTTGGGGCCAACGTCCTGACTTTC. Its translation is CASSQGRQGYFGANVLTF. The V call is TRBV4-3, the J call TRBJ2-6; TRBD1 agrees at 8 bases. After removal of 1 base from V and 3 bases from J, the junction contained 8 bases not matched to a gene. CDR1 is LGHNA, CDR2 YSLEER, per germline. The CDR3 consists of 18 residues.